Below are 2 T cell receptor beta chains sequenced from a single sample in a study of CD8+ T cells in alopecia areata. cDNA reverse transcribed from extracted RNA served as the sequencing template. Measured with immunoSEQ multiplex PCR; TCRdb has only the in-frame clones, and not every one. Seen here are 150,000 or so clones, around 86% observed once, and the top ten hold around 16%. The sequences come from CD8+ T cells sorted from blood, collected at week 0. The receptors here all came from a human donor with alopecia areata.

The chain has TRBV11-2 and TRBJ2-7; D not certain. The CDR3 totals 10 residues. Germline V gives CDR1 SGHAT, CDR2 FQNNGV. Trimming cost V 0 bases and J 6 bases, with 0 bases left between them. As DNA, the CDR3 is TGTGCCAGCAGCTTAGACGAGCAGTACTTC. Its protein product is CASSLDEQYF.

J is TRBJ2-4 and V is TRBV28; perhaps TRBD2 as D (7 bases). The CDR3 extends over 16 amino acids. V was trimmed by 6 bases and J by 3 bases, leaving 18 bases between them. Per germline, CDR1 MDHEN and CDR2 SYDVKM. Here the CDR3 DNA reads TGTGCCAGCAGACCGTACGGGGGGCTGGGCAAAAACATTCAGTACTTC. It specifies CASRPYGGLGKNIQYF.